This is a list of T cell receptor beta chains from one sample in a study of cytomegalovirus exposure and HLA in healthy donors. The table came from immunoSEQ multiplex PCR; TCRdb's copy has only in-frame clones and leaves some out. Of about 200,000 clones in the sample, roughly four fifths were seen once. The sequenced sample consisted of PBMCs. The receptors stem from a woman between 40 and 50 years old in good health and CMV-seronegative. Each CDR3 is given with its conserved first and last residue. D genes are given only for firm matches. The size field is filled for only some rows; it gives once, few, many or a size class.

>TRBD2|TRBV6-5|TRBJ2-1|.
TGTGCCAGCAGTTACTCGCCTAGCGGGACAAATGAGCAGTTCTTC
CASSYSPSGTNEQFF
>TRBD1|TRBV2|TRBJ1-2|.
TGTGCCAGCAGCATAGGGGGCGGTGGCTACACCTTC
CASSIGGGGYTF
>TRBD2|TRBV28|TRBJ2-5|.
TGTGCCAGCAGTCCCCCGGGACTAGCGGGGCAAGAGACCCAGTACTTC
CASSPPGLAGQETQYF
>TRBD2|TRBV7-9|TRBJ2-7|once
TGTGCCAGCAGCTCCGGGAGCGGGGTTACCTACGAGCAGTACTTC
CASSSGSGVTYEQYF
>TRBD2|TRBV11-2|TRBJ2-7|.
TGTGCCAGCATCTTTATACCGGGACTAGAATACGAGCAGTACTTC
CASIFIPGLEYEQYF
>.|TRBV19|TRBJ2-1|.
TGTGCCAGTAGTATTTCGTTCGGGAGATTGTTCTTC
CASSISFGRLFF
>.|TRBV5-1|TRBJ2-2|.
TGCGCCAGCAGCTCCACAGTAGACACCGGGGAGCTGTTTTTT
CASSSTVDTGELFF
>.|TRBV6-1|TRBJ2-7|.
TGTGCCAGCAGTACCACCAGGGGTTACGAGCAGTACTTC
CASSTTRGYEQYF
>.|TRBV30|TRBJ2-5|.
TGTGCCTGGAGCGGACCCTTAGGGGGGGGAGATAGGGAGACCCAGTACTTC
CAWSGPLGGGDRETQYF
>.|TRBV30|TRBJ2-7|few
TGTGCCTGGAGTGTACGGGTGGATAGAGAGCAGTACTTC
CAWSVRVDREQYF
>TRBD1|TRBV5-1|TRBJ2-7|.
TGCGCCAGCAGACCCACCGGGACAGGGGCGGACGGACTCCTGAATACCTATTCCTACGAGCAGTACTTC
CASRPTGTGADGLLNTYSYEQYF
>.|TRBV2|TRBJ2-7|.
TGTGCCAGCAGTGAAAGACGGGGATCCTACGAGCAGTACTTC
CASSERRGSYEQYF
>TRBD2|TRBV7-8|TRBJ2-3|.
TGTGCCAGCAGCTCCATTCTAGCGGGCGCTTCCCCTAGCACAGATACGCAGTATTTT
CASSSILAGASPSTDTQYF
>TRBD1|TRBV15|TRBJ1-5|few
TGTGCCACCAGCAGTTTTTATCGCCCGGGACAGCCAAGTTATAGCAATCAGCCCCAGCATTTT
CATSSFYRPGQPSYSNQPQHF
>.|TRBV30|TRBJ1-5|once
TGTGCCTGGAATCGGGACATAGGCAATCAGCCCCAGCATTTT
CAWNRDIGNQPQHF
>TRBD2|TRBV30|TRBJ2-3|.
TGTGCCTGGAGTCCCCCGGGACTAGCTGGCACAGATACGCAGTATTTT
CAWSPPGLAGTDTQYF
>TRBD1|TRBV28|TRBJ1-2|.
TGTGCCAGCAGCTCCTCCGGGACAGGGGCTTGGGGCTACACCTTC
CASSSSGTGAWGYTF
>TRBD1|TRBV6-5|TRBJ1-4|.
TGTGCCAGCGGGACAGGGGGAACTAATGAAAAACTGTTTTTT
CASGTGGTNEKLFF
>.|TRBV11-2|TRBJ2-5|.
TGTGCCAGCAGCTTAGTGGGGCAGGGAGGGACCCAGTACTTC
CASSLVGQGGTQYF
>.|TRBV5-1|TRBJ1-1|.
TGCGCCAGCAGCTTGGTGGGGACTGCTCATCAAGGGGCTGAAGCTTTCTTT
CASSLVGTAHQGAEAFF
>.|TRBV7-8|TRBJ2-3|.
TGTGCCAGCAGCTTTATTAGCGGACTGAGCACAGATACGCAGTATTTT
CASSFISGLSTDTQYF
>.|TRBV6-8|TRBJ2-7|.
TGTGCCAGCAGTTACCCGGTAAGGGGGATTGGATTGAAGTACTTC
CASSYPVRGIGLKYF
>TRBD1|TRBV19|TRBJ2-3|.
TGTGCCAGTAGCTCCCCCCGGACAGGGTCCCGCAGAGATACGCAGTATTTT
CASSSPRTGSRRDTQYF
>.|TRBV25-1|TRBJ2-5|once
TGTGCCAGCAGTGAATATTTGGCAGGCCGACAAGAGACCCAGTACTTC
CASSEYLAGRQETQYF
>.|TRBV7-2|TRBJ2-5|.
TGTGCCAGCAGCTTACACGGGGGACGGAACCAAGAGACCCAGTACTTC
CASSLHGGRNQETQYF
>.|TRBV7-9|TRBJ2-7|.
TGTGCCAGCAGCCCAACTGAACGCGAGCAGTACTTC
CASSPTEREQYF
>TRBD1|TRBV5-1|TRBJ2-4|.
TGCGCCAGCAGCTCGGCCACAGGGGGCAACATTCAGTACTTC
CASSSATGGNIQYF
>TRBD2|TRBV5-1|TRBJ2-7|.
TGCGCCAGCTCCCTAGCGGGATCTGGCTACGAGCAGTACTTC
CASSLAGSGYEQYF
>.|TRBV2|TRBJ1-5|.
TGTGCCAGCAGCCGACAGGTTTCGGGTCAGCCCCAGCATTTT
CASSRQVSGQPQHF
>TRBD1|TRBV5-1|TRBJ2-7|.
TGCGCCAGCAGCTTGGACGGGACAGGGGCCTCCTACGAGCAGTACTTC
CASSLDGTGASYEQYF
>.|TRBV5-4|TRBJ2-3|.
TGTGCCAGCAGCTTGCCCAGGGCGGATACGCAGTATTTT
CASSLPRADTQYF
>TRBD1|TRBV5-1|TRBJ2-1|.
TGCGCCAGCAGCGGACAGGACAGGGGGAGGATAAATGAGCAGTTCTTC
CASSGQDRGRINEQFF
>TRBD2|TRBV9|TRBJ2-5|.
TGTGCCAGCAGCGTAGGGGGACTAGCGGGAGGGCCGGAGACCCAGTACTTC
CASSVGGLAGGPETQYF
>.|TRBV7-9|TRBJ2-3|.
TGTTCCAGCAGCTTGACGGAGGGACCGAGCACAGATACGCAGTATTTT
CSSSLTEGPSTDTQYF
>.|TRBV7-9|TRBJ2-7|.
TGTGCCAGCAGCGATACAGTTTCCTGGGAGCAGTACTTC
CASSDTVSWEQYF
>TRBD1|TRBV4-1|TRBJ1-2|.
TGCGCCAGCATGAGCCCCGCAGGGGGCTATGGCTACACCTTC
CASMSPAGGYGYTF
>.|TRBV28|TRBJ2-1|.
TGTGCCAGTAATATCTTACGGGGAAACAATGAGCAGTTCTTC
CASNILRGNNEQFF
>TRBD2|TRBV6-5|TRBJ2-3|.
TGTGCCAGCAGTCCTCTAGCGGGAGGAATAGATACGCAGTATTTT
CASSPLAGGIDTQYF
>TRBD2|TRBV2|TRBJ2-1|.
TGTGCCAGCAGTGGTCTCAGCGGGAGTGGCAATGAGCAGTTCTTC
CASSGLSGSGNEQFF
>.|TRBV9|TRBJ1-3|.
TGTGCCAGCAGCGTGGGGGACACCCAGCGAGGAAACACCATATATTTT
CASSVGDTQRGNTIYF
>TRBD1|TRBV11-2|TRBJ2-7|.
TGTGCCAGCAGCTCGGTTAGACAGGGGGAGTACGAGCAGTACTTC
CASSSVRQGEYEQYF
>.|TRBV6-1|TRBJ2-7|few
TGTGCCGCTAAGGGGGACAACTCCTACGAGCAGTACTTC
CAAKGDNSYEQYF
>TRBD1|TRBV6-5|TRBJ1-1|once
TGTGCCAGCAGTTACTCGACAGGGTTAAGCACTGAAGCTTTCTTT
CASSYSTGLSTEAFF
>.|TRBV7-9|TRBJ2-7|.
TGTGCCAGCAGCTTCGGTTCATTCGAGCAGTACTTC
CASSFGSFEQYF
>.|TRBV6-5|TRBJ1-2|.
TGTGCCAGCAGTTATGACAGTAACTATGGCTACACCTTC
CASSYDSNYGYTF
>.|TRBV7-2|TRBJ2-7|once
TGTGCCAGCAGCTTAGTATCAGCGGACTACGAGCAGTACTTC
CASSLVSADYEQYF
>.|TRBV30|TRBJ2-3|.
TGTGCCTGGAGTGTAGACAGCGAAACAGATACGCAGTATTTT
CAWSVDSETDTQYF
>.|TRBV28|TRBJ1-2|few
TGTGCCAGCAGCCCACGTCCGTCAGTTAACTATGGCTACACCTTC
CASSPRPSVNYGYTF
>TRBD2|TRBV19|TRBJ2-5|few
TGTGCCAGTAGTGCTAGCGGGAGGGCCTCCCGGGAGACCCAGTACTTC
CASSASGRASRETQYF
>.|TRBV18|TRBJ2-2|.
TGTGCCAGCTCTCAAACAGAGAACACCGGGGAGCTGTTTTTT
CASSQTENTGELFF
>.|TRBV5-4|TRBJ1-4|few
TGTGCCAGCAGCTTTACGGCCGTAGCTTCGGCTAATGAAAAACTGTTTTTT
CASSFTAVASANEKLFF